Below are 23 T cell receptor beta chains sequenced from a single sample in a study of blood T cell repertoires in COVID-19. TCRdb's table, derived via immunoSEQ multiplex PCR, lists solely in-frame clones and lacks some. The sample has tens of thousands of clones; around 80% are singletons. The sample was peripheral blood. Receptors originate from a man aged 60 to 75 with acute or convalescent COVID-19.

The chain carries TRBV6-5 and TRBJ2-5, with 7 bases lining up with TRBD2. The CDR3 has 16 residues. Germline V gene lookup returns CDR1 MNHEY and CDR2 SVGAGI. The junction had 9 bases not matched to a gene; V was cut back by 1 base and J by 4 bases. CDR3 sequence reads: CASSYWLGRVGETQYF. As DNA, the CDR3 is TGTGCCAGCAGTTACTGGCTTGGGAGGGTAGGAGAGACCCAGTACTTC.

The J gene is TRBJ1-6, the V gene TRBV9, with TRBD1 as a possible D gene (5 bases). This CDR3 spans 14 amino acids. The germline V gene has CDR1 SGDLS and CDR2 YYNGEE. Trimming took 1 base from V and 10 from J, leaving 12 bases between them. The CDR3 loop is CASSVLGEDSPLHF. Here the CDR3 DNA reads TGTGCCAGCAGCGTATTGGGGGAGGACTCACCCCTCCACTTT.

This clone was observed a handful of times. The chain has TRBV28 and TRBJ2-7, with D perhaps TRBD1 (5 bases). Germline CDR1 is MDHEN and CDR2 is SYDVKM. The CDR3 contains 15 residues. V lost 4 bases and J lost 3, with 16 bases in between. Here the CDR3 DNA reads TGTGCCAGCAGTTCGACCCAGGGTTCTCTCTACGAGCAGTACGTC. This gives the protein CASSSTQGSLYEQYV.

The chain uses TRBV6-2 or TRBV6-3 and TRBJ1-5, with 8 positions matching TRBD1. Germline V gene data show CDR1 as MNHEY and CDR2 as SVGEGT. The CDR3 extends over 15 amino acids. J lost 1 base, V lost 6 bases, and 5 bases had no gene match. The CDR3 spells CASSQGASSNQPQHF. The CDR3 nucleotides read TGTGCCAGCAGCCAGGGGGCGAGCAGCAATCAGCCCCAGCATTTT.

This sequence joins TRBV6-5 and TRBJ2-2; 9 bases match TRBD1. This CDR3 region has 13 residues. V was clipped by 6 bases and J by 5 bases; unmatched bases: 1. Germline CDR1 is MNHEY and CDR2 is SVGAGI. CDR3 protein: CASRGQGTGELFF. CDR3 sequence (DNA): TGTGCCAGCAGGGGACAGGGAACCGGGGAGCTGTTTTTT.

Only one count was recorded for this clone. V usage is TRBV7-8 and J usage is TRBJ1-2; D uncertain. Trimming took 1 base from V and 2 from J, leaving 11 bases between them. Germline V lookup: CDR1 SGHVS, CDR2 FQNEAQ. The CDR3 has 15 amino acids. This chain's CDR3 is CASSLVLSGNYGYTF. Written as DNA, the CDR3 is TGTGCCAGCAGCTTAGTACTTTCAGGAAACTATGGCTACACCTTC.

The gene calls are TRBV2 and TRBJ1-1; the match to TRBD1 covers 7 bases. J was trimmed by 5 bases and V by 6 bases; bases with no gene match: 3. The CDR3 runs to 12 residues. Germline lookup yields CDR1 SNHLY and CDR2 FYNNEI. CDR3 loop: CASRQGRTEAFF. Written as DNA, the CDR3 is TGTGCCAGCAGACAGGGGCGGACTGAAGCTTTCTTT.

The genes are TRBV3-1 (or the pseudogene TRBV3-2) and TRBJ2-1, with 8 nucleotides matching TRBD1. The CDR3 covers 15 residues. From germline, CDR1 is LGHDT and CDR2 YNNKEL (reference sequence). Unmatched junction bases numbered 9, after V lost 2 bases and J lost 9 bases. The CDR3 spells CASSQRTGFYGEQFF. The CDR3 DNA follows: TGTGCCAGCAGCCAACGGACAGGGTTCTATGGTGAGCAGTTCTTC.

V and J are TRBV2 and TRBJ2-7, with 12 nucleotides matching TRBD2. V lost 6 bases to trimming and J lost 3 bases; unmatched junction nucleotides: 9. There are 16 residues in the CDR3. Germline-derived CDR1 and CDR2 are SNHLY and FYNNEI. The CDR3 DNA reads TGTGCCAGCAGGAGGACACTAGCGGGGGGACTCTACGAGCAGTACTTC. This encodes CASRRTLAGGLYEQYF.

This chain uses TRBV5-1 with TRBJ2-5, with D perhaps matching TRBD2 (6 bases). There are 16 residues in the CDR3. CDR1 is SGHRS, CDR2 YFSETQ, per germline. Trimming removed 1 base from V and 1 base from J, with 14 bases in between. CDR3 sequence (DNA): TGCGCCAGCAGCTTGTCCTCAAGGGGAGGCCAAGAGACCCAGTACTTC. Translated: CASSLSSRGGQETQYF.

V usage is TRBV5-5 and J usage is TRBJ1-5; TRBD1 agrees at 11 bases. This CDR3 has 14 amino acids. Trimming cost V 3 bases and J 10 bases; bases outside gene matches: 6. Germline V gene sequence: CDR1 SGHKS, CDR2 YYEKEE (reference sequence). The CDR3 DNA is TGTGCCAGCAGCTACGGGACAGGGGGGCGTCCCCAGCATTTT. Translating it yields CASSYGTGGRPQHF.

The genes are TRBV24-1 and TRBJ2-7; D call uncertain. The V end lost 8 bases, the J end lost 6 bases, and 16 bases lay between the germline ends. Germline CDR1 reads KGHDR; CDR2 reads SFDVKD. The CDR3 is made up of 13 amino acids. CDR3 bases: TGTGCCACCACCGGAGAGTACGGTCGCGAGCAGTACGTC. Translating it yields CATTGEYGREQYV.

V gene TRBV28 combines with J gene TRBJ2-3; 12 bases are shared with TRBD2. Germline lookup yields CDR1 MDHEN and CDR2 SYDVKM. Losses at the gene ends were 6 bases for V and 2 bases for J; bases not matched to a gene: 6. CDR3 length: 16 amino acids. The CDR3 coding sequence is TGTGCCAGCAGGCGCAGGACTAGCGGGGACACAGATACGCAGTATTTT. As protein: CASRRRTSGDTDTQYF.

V and J are TRBV29-1 and TRBJ2-7; possible D gene TRBD2, 5 bases. V lost 0 bases and J lost 4, with 16 bases in between. The CDR3 totals 15 residues. The V gene's germline CDR1 is SQVTM and CDR2 ANQGSEA. The CDR3 reads CSVEELVTGIYEQYF. CDR3 bases: TGCAGCGTTGAAGAACTCGTAACCGGGATATACGAGCAGTACTTC.

V and J are TRBV19 and TRBJ2-3; 8 positions match TRBD1. Germline CDR1 LNHDA, CDR2 SQIVND (reference sequence). This CDR3 has 15 residues. V gave up 1 base and J gave up 5 bases; unmatched junction bases: 5. CDR3 nucleotide sequence: TGTGCCAGTAGTATAGGAACAGGGGGTTTAGATACGCAGTATTTT. The encoded protein is CASSIGTGGLDTQYF.

The rearrangement links TRBV6-5 to TRBJ1-5; 12 nucleotides line up with TRBD1. The CDR3 extends over 13 amino acids. The germline CDR1 and CDR2 sequences are MNHEY and SVGAGI. V shed 10 bases and J 8 bases; nucleotides not matched to a gene: 6. The chain's CDR3 is CATWDRGLEPQHF. The CDR3, as DNA: TGTGCCACATGGGACAGGGGGCTGGAGCCCCAGCATTTT.

A few counts support this clone. As DNA, the CDR3 is TGTGCCAGCAGCTATTCGGACAGGACCTACAATGAGCAGTTCTTC. Translation gives CASSYSDRTYNEQFF. The chain has TRBV7-6 and TRBJ2-1, with 7 bases aligning to TRBD1. CDR1 SGHVS and CDR2 FNYEAQ come from the germline V gene. The CDR3 is made up of 15 amino acids. V shed 4 bases, J shed 2 bases, and the junction held 5 bases outside the gene matches.

The V call is TRBV6-4, the J call TRBJ1-5, with 10 bases lining up with TRBD1. Germline CDR1 and CDR2: MRHNA and SNTAGT. CDR3 length: 16 amino acids. The trim removed 6 bases at V and 1 base at J, leaving 6 bases unmatched. The CDR3 region is CASRIGTGASNQPQHF. CDR3 coding DNA: TGTGCCAGCAGGATCGGGACAGGGGCGAGCAATCAGCCCCAGCATTTT.

The chain couples TRBV4-1 to TRBJ1-6; maybe TRBD1 (5 bases). Between the trimmed V and J ends, which lost 0 bases and 6 bases, there was a span of 15 bases. CDR1 and CDR2 from the germline V gene are MGHRA and YSYEKL. CDR3 length: 17 amino acids. The chain's CDR3 is CASSQEAAGNINSPLHF. The CDR3 bases are TGCGCCAGCAGCCAAGAGGCTGCAGGGAATATTAATTCACCCCTCCACTTT.

The chain has TRBV29-1 and TRBJ2-6; 7 nucleotides line up with TRBD1. The germline gives CDR1 SQVTM, CDR2 ANQGSEA. The CDR3 is made up of 16 amino acids. J lost 3 bases, V lost 5 bases, and 10 bases had no gene match. The CDR3 DNA reads as TGCAGCGTTTTGGACAGGACATCCCATGGGGCCAACGTCCTGACTTTC. Encoded protein: CSVLDRTSHGANVLTF.

The chain has TRBV10-3 and TRBJ2-2; D is perhaps TRBD2 (6 bases). CDR1 is ENHRY and CDR2 is SYGVKD in the germline V gene. CDR3 length: 16 amino acids. The V gene lost 3 bases and the J gene lost 4 bases, with 15 bases spanning the gap. The CDR3 DNA reads as TGTGCCATCAGTGAAAGATTCTCGGGGGTCACCGGGGAGCTGTTTTTT. The encoded protein is CAISERFSGVTGELFF.

This clone occurred once. DNA of the CDR3: TGTGCCAGCAGCCCAATAGCGGGGGGGCCAACAGATACGCAGTATTTT. Translated, it gives CASSPIAGGPTDTQYF. V is TRBV4-2 and J is TRBJ2-3; TRBD2 matches at 11 bases. Losses at the gene ends were 4 bases for V and 3 bases for J; bases not matched to a gene: 6. The CDR3 has 16 residues. Germline CDR1 and CDR2: LGHNA and YNFKEQ.

V gene TRBV4-2 combines with J gene TRBJ2-3; 10 bases map to TRBD2. In germline, CDR1 is LGHNA, CDR2 YNFKEQ. CDR3 size: 16 residues. V shed 0 bases and J 4 bases; nucleotides not matched to a gene: 4. The CDR3 protein is CASSQEGTSVADTQYF. The CDR3 nucleotides are TGTGCCAGCAGCCAAGAAGGGACTAGCGTAGCAGATACGCAGTATTTT.